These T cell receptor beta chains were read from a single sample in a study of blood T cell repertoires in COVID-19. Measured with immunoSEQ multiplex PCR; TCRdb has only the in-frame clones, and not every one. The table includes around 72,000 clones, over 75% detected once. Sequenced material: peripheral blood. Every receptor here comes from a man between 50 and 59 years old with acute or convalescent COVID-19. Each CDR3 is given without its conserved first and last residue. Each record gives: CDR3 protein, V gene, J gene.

CDR3: ASSDTSRSSYNEQF
V: TRBV6-4
J: TRBJ2-1

CDR3: ASSLETGVPTGANVLT
V: TRBV7-8
J: TRBJ2-6

CDR3: ASSSTGTEAF
V: TRBV27
J: TRBJ1-1

CDR3: ASSIGGADYGYT
V: TRBV19
J: TRBJ1-2

CDR3: ASSLSSFGEQY
V: TRBV11-2
J: TRBJ2-7

CDR3: ASSQWLAGHNEQF
V: TRBV7-2
J: TRBJ2-1

CDR3: ASSPTGGVSEKLF
V: TRBV5-4
J: TRBJ1-4

CDR3: ASSLWTGTDTQY
V: TRBV28
J: TRBJ2-3

CDR3: AWSQLRNQPQH
V: TRBV30
J: TRBJ1-5

CDR3: AISESRGHEQF
V: TRBV10-3
J: TRBJ2-1

CDR3: ASSEADQGYEQY
V: TRBV6-1
J: TRBJ2-7

CDR3: ASSQSPGTGNTGELF
V: TRBV3-1/TRBV3-2
J: TRBJ2-2

CDR3: ASSQQGGAF
V: TRBV3-1/TRBV3-2
J: TRBJ1-1

CDR3: ASSRTVAGGDTQY
V: TRBV11-1
J: TRBJ2-3

CDR3: ASSPGRGGETQY
V: TRBV7-3
J: TRBJ2-5

CDR3: ATSGITGQGGTEPQH
V: TRBV24-1
J: TRBJ1-5

CDR3: ASSQTGGVRTDTQY
V: TRBV4-1
J: TRBJ2-3

CDR3: ASSRGDSYEQY
V: TRBV9
J: TRBJ2-7

CDR3: ASSNGQGAVSGNTIY
V: TRBV7-6
J: TRBJ1-3

CDR3: ASSSSGAGAVGELF
V: TRBV9
J: TRBJ2-2

CDR3: ASSTSGTGAYNEQF
V: TRBV5-5
J: TRBJ2-1

CDR3: ASSEVTGYGYT
V: TRBV6-1
J: TRBJ1-2

CDR3: ASSPGVSSYEQY
V: TRBV5-4
J: TRBJ2-7

CDR3: ATWTSGGPAYEQY
V: TRBV6-5
J: TRBJ2-7

CDR3: ASSPYGQGDSYEQY
V: TRBV3-1/TRBV3-2
J: TRBJ2-7

CDR3: ATSDTQRTSGGLSSYNEQF
V: TRBV24-1
J: TRBJ2-1

CDR3: AISDGGGAGDTQY
V: TRBV10-3
J: TRBJ2-3

CDR3: ASSFGPGLSSYEQY
V: TRBV18
J: TRBJ2-7

CDR3: ASGSGLPSGNTIY
V: TRBV5-1
J: TRBJ1-3

CDR3: ASSQRGTGDQPQH
V: TRBV4-2
J: TRBJ1-5

CDR3: ASSSGGRYKH
V: TRBV12-3/TRBV12-4
J: TRBJ1-5

CDR3: ASSALPPGQGHQPQH
V: TRBV7-6
J: TRBJ1-5

CDR3: ASSPRARNSPLH
V: TRBV27
J: TRBJ1-6

CDR3: ASSNGQGNTEAF
V: TRBV5-1
J: TRBJ1-1

CDR3: ASSTQGSDEQF
V: TRBV11-2
J: TRBJ2-1

CDR3: ASSLVSGGTEAF
V: TRBV11-1
J: TRBJ1-1

CDR3: ASSVWDTQETQY
V: TRBV9
J: TRBJ2-5

CDR3: ASRPARTGSNQPQH
V: TRBV27
J: TRBJ1-5

CDR3: ASSQAPSGGHYNEQF
V: TRBV4-1
J: TRBJ2-1

CDR3: ASSRDKLADTQY
V: TRBV7-3
J: TRBJ2-3

CDR3: ASSYFGGGYT
V: TRBV6-5
J: TRBJ1-2

CDR3: ASSLGAGGHSQY
V: TRBV7-8
J: TRBJ2-3

CDR3: ASSWVAGQGADFNYGYT
V: TRBV5-1
J: TRBJ1-2

CDR3: ASSPVTGRTDTQY
V: TRBV18
J: TRBJ2-3

CDR3: ARSPVGGASQETQY
V: TRBV7-5
J: TRBJ2-5

CDR3: ASSLHSTGLNNEQF
V: TRBV7-3
J: TRBJ2-1

CDR3: ASSLAATQPQH
V: TRBV12-3/TRBV12-4
J: TRBJ1-5

CDR3: ASSLWGDRANTEAF
V: TRBV28
J: TRBJ1-1

CDR3: ASSPGQGGETQY
V: TRBV5-1
J: TRBJ2-5

CDR3: ASSPFIGRERSGANVLT
V: TRBV18
J: TRBJ2-6

CDR3: ASSRTDYEQY
V: TRBV12-3/TRBV12-4
J: TRBJ2-7

CDR3: ASSLVPGGRSEKLF
V: TRBV5-1
J: TRBJ1-4

CDR3: SVESAVWPGKSAIY
V: TRBV29-1
J: TRBJ1-3

CDR3: ASSLAGGFTDTQY
V: TRBV7-3
J: TRBJ2-3

CDR3: ASSYSGGSSPLH
V: TRBV6-5
J: TRBJ1-6

CDR3: ASSLTGIGRADTQY
V: TRBV7-9
J: TRBJ2-3

CDR3: ASSLVAGYYGYT
V: TRBV28
J: TRBJ1-2

CDR3: TSSQDVAQGGNTEAF
V: TRBV1
J: TRBJ1-1

CDR3: ASSLIRSGGQETQY
V: TRBV7-9
J: TRBJ2-5

CDR3: ASSLGTANTEAF
V: TRBV7-3
J: TRBJ1-1